This note documents a single T cell receptor (beta chain) sequence. Its specificity is unknown. The sample originates from a study of shared clonotypes between healthy human individuals. Study summary: Researchers assigned three CD4 naive, three CD4 memory, two CD8 naive and one CD8 memory plate to each donor.

Genomic DNA (from each subset) was split evenly across several immunoSEQ plates. The protocol was immunoSEQ multiplex PCR, while the TCRdb copy is restricted to in-frame clones and leaves out a portion. The data hold around 2,000,000 clones, with around 95% observed a single time. Trimming shortened V by 6 bases and J by 8 bases, and 16 bases separated the two germline ends. The CDR3 consists of 13 residues. Germline V gene sequence: CDR1 SGHVS, CDR2 FQNEAQ. General study points: It was the non-shared clonotypes that had lower generation probabilities than clonotypes shared by all four donors. Measured sharing among donors was expected to vary with sequencing depth.

The chain has TRBV7-8 and TRBJ1-2; D may be TRBD1 (5 bases). The TCR comes from a young man in good health. The sequenced sample was naive CD4+ T cells sorted from blood. Sample subset: CD45RA+ positively selected. This chain's CDR3 is CASSPAGTGGYTF. The CDR3 DNA reads as TGTGCCAGCAGTCCAGCGGGGACGGGCGGCTACACCTTC.